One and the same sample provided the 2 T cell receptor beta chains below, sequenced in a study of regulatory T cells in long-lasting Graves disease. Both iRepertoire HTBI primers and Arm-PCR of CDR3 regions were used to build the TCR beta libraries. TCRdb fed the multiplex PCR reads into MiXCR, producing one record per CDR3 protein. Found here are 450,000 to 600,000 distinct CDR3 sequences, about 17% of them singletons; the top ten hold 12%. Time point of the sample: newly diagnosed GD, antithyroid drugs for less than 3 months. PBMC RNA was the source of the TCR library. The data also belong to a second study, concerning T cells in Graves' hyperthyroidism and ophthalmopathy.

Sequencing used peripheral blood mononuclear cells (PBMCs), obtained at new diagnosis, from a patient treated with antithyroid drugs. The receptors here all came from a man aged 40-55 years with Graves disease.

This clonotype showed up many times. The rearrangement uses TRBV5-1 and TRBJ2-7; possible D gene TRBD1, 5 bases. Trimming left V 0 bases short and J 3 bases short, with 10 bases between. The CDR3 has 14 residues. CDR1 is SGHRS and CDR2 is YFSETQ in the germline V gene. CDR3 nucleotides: TGCGCCAGCAGCTTGGTGGGGCAGGACTACGAGCAGTACTTC. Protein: CASSLVGQDYEQYF.

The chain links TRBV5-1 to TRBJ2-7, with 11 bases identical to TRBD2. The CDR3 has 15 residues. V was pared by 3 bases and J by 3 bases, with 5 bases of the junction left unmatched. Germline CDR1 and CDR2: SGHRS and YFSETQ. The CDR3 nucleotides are TGCGCCAGCAGCTCATTGACTAGCGGGAACTACGAGCAGTACTTC. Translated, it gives CASSSLTSGNYEQYF.